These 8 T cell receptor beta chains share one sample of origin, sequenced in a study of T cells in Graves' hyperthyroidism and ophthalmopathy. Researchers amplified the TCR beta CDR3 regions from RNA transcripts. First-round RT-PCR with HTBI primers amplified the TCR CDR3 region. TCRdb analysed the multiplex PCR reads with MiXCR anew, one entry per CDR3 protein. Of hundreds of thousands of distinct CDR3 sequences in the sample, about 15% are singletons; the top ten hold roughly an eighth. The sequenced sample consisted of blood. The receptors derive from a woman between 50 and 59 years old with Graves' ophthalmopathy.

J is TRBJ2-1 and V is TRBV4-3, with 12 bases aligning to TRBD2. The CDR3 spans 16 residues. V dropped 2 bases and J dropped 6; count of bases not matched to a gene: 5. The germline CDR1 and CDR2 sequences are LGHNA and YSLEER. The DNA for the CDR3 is TGCGCCAGCAGCCAACTAGGACTAGCGGGATTCAATGAGCAGTTCTTC. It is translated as CASSQLGLAGFNEQFF.

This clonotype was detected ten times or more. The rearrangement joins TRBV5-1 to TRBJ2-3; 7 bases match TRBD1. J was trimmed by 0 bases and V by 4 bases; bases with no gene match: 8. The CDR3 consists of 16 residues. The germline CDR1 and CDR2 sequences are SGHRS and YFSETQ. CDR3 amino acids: CASSPEGGQSTDTQYF. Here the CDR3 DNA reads TGCGCCAGCAGCCCGGAAGGGGGACAGAGCACAGATACGCAGTATTTT.

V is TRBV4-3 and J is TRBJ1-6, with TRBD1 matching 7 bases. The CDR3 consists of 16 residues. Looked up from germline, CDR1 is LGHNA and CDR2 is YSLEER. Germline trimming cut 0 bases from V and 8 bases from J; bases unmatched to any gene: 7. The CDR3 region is CASSQEETGADSPLHF. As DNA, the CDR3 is TGCGCCAGCAGCCAAGAAGAAACAGGGGCGGATTCACCCCTCCACTTT.

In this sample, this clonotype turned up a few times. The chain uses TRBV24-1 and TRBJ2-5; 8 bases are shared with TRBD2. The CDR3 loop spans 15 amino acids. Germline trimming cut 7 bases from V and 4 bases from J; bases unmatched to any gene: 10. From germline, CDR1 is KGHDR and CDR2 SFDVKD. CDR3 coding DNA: TGTGCCACCAGCGAAGGACTAGCATTGGTAGAGACCCAGTACTTC. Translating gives CATSEGLALVETQYF.

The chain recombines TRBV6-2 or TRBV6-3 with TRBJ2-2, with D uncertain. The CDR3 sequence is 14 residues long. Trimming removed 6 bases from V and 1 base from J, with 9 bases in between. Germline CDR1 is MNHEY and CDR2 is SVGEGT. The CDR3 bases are TGTGCCAGCAGATGGATATTGAACACCGGGGAGCTGTTTTTT. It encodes CASRWILNTGELFF.

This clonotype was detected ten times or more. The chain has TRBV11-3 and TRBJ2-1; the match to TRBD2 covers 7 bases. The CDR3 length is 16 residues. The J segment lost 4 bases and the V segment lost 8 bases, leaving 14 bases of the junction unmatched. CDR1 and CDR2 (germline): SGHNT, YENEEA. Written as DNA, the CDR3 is TGTGCCAGCGGGGAGGGCGGGAGTCGTAGTTACAATGAGCAGTTCTTC. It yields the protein CASGEGGSRSYNEQFF.

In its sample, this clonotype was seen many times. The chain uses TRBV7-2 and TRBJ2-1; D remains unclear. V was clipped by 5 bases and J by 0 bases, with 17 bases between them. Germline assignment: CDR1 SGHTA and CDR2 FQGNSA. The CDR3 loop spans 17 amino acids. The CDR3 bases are TGTGCCAGCAGCCCCGTTCAAAGTCTGAGCTCCTACAATGAGCAGTTCTTC. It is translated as CASSPVQSLSSYNEQFF.

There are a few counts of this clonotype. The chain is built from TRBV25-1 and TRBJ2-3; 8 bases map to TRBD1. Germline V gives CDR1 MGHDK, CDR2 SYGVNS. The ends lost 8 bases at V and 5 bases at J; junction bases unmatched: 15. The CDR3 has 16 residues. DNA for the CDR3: TGTGCCAGCGGAATCGGACAGGGTCGATGGGGAGATACGCAGTATTTT. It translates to CASGIGQGRWGDTQYF.